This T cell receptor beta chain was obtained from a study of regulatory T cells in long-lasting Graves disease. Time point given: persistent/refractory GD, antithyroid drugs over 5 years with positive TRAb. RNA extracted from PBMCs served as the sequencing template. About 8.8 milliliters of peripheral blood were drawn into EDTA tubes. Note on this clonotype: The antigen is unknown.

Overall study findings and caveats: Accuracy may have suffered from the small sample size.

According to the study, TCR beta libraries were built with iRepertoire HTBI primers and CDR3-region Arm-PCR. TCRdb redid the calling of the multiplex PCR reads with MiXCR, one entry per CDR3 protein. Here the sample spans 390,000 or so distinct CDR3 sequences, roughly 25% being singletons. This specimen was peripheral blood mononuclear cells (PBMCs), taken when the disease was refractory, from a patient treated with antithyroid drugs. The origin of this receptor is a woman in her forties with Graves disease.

The CDR3 nucleotides are TGTGCCAGCAGTTACCCATCGACAGGGCCGGACACTGAAGCTTTCTTT. This gives the protein CASSYPSTGPDTEAFF. The chain joins TRBV6-2 or TRBV6-3 to TRBJ1-1, with 7 bases aligning to TRBD1. CDR1 and CDR2 from the germline V gene are MNHEY and SVGEGT. The CDR3 spans 16 residues. V lost 2 bases, J lost 3 bases, and 9 bases stayed unmatched.